The sequence of this T cell receptor (beta chain) was determined in a study of blood T cell repertoires in COVID-19 (dated by TCRdb to the early 2020s). About the study as a whole: Samples from collaborators originated in the United States, Italy and Spain and spanned both the acute and convalescent phases of COVID-19. Sample metadata almost always included a de-identified subject ID, COVID-19 status, age in years and sex. Deeply sampled blood TCRbeta repertoires from subjects exposed to, actively infected with, or recovered from COVID-19 were included in the dataset. The repertoires were released in a freely available public database meant as a resource for research on the immune response to SARS-CoV-2. Where available, HLA class I and class II types were taken from metadata supplied by the sample provider and were not determined by assay-based typing. The prospective study material was composed of cDNA or gDNA derived from T cells, B-cell-depleted T cells, or PBMCs. Samples were obtained from the ongoing ImmuneRACE study (first 160 participants) and from approximately 1,200 subjects provided by 6 global collaborators.

The immunoSEQ Assay, a bias-controlled multiplex PCR, was used to amplify TCRbeta CDR3 regions from genomic DNA. The authors' analysis ran thus. Within the assay, amplification of reference gene primers was used to estimate how many nucleated cells each sample contained. To quantify the absolute abundance of each unique TCRbeta CDR3 rearrangement, sequence reads were collapsed and filtered. For each sample, productive Simpson clonality was calculated as the square root of Simpson's diversity index over productive rearrangements. Drawn from immuneACCESS, this table holds only the in-frame rearrangements with V and J called that TCRdb kept. Clones are partly lost; checked studies trace under half to an unresolved V gene and leave the rest unexplained. The V and J calls and clone size are taken from that table; D and trimming were inferred from the DNA. The sample profile shows 60,000 to 70,000 clones; about 85% of them were found once. The top ten clones comprise over 2.5% of the sample.

For this clone: The antigen this receptor binds is unknown. Base qualities are not provided; no much larger clone lies one nucleotide away.

General findings and caveats noted by the study authors: The amount of clinical and demographic metadata varied by source and participant and was provided uncurated.

The CDR3 covers 13 residues, taking in both the cysteine and the phenylalanine. The only DNA kept is the CDR3, 39 bases in frame from the first base. Reading the germline V gene (reference sequence) gives CDR1 LGHDT and CDR2 YNNKEL. Germline trimming amounts to 9 bases on V and 5 bases on J, with 9 as the count of junction bases outside the gene matches. Each collaborating institution followed its own protocols to collect whole blood in K2EDTA tubes. For TCRbeta analysis, collaborator samples were shipped as frozen whole blood, as isolated PBMCs, or as DNA extracted from either sample type. The TCR sequence derives from a man older than 75 with acute or convalescent COVID-19. Specimen: peripheral blood. This chain is built from TRBV3-1 (or the pseudogene TRBV3-2) and TRBJ1-1; 7 bases in the middle match TRBD1. The DNA sequence is TGTGCCAGTTCACAGGGGACTCTGACTGAAGCTTTCTTT. This encodes CASSQGTLTEAFF.